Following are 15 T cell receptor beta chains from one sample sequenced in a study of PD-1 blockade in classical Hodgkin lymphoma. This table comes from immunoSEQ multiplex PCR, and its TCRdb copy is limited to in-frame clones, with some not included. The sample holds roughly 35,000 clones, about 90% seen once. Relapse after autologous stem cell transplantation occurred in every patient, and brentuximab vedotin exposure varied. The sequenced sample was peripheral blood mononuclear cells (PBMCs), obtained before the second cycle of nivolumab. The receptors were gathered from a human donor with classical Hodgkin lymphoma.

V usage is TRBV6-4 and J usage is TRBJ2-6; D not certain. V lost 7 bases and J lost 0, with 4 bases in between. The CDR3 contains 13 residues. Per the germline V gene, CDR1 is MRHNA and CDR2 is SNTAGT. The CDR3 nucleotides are TGTGCCAGCAAGGTCTCTGGGGCCAACGTCCTGACTTTC. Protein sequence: CASKVSGANVLTF.

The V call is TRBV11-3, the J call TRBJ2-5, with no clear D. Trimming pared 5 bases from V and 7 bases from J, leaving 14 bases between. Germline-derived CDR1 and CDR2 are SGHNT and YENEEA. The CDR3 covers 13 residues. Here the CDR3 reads CASSLRELWTQYF. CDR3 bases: TGTGCCAGCAGCCTCCGCGAGTTATGGACCCAGTACTTC.

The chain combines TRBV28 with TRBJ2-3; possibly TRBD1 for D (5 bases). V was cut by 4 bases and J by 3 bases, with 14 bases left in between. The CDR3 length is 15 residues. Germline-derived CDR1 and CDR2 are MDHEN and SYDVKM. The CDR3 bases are TGTGCCAGCAGTTCTCCCCCGGACATAACAGATACGCAGTATTTT. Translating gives CASSSPPDITDTQYF.

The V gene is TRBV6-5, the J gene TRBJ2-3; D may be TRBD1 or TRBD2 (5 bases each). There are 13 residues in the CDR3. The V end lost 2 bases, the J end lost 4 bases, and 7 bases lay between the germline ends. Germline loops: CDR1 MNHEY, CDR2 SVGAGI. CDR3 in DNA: TGTGCCAGCAGTTACCTGGGGGCAGATACGCAGTATTTT. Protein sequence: CASSYLGADTQYF.

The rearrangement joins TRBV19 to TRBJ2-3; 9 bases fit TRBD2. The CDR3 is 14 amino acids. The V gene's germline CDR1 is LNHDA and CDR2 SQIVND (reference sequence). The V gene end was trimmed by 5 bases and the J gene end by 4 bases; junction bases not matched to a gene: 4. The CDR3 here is CASSASGGPDTQYF. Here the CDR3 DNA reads TGTGCCAGTAGTGCGAGCGGGGGGCCAGATACGCAGTATTTT.

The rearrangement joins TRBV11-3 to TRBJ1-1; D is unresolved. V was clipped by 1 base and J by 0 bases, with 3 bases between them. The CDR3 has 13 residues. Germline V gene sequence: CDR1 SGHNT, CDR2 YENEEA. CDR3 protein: CASSLVLNTEAFF. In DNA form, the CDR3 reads TGTGCCAGCAGCTTAGTTCTGAACACTGAAGCTTTCTTT.

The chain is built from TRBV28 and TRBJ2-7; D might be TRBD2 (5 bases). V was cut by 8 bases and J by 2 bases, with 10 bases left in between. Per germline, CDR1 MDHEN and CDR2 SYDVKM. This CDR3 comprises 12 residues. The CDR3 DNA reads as TGTGCCAGCTTACTAGTTCCCTACGAGCAGTACTTC. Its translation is CASLLVPYEQYF. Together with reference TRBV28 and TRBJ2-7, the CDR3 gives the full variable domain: DVKVTQSSRYLVKRTGEKVFLECVQDMDHENMFWYRQDPGLGLRLIYFSYDVKMKEKGDIPEGYSVSREKKERFSLILESASTNQTSMYLCASLLVPYEQYFGPGTRLTVT.

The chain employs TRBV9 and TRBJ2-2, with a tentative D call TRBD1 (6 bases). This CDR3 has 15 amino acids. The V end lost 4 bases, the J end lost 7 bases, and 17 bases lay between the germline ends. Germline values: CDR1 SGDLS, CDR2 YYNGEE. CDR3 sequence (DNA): TGTGCCAGCAGCCCCCCCGGGACATATGGCGGGGAGCTGTTTTTT. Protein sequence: CASSPPGTYGGELFF.

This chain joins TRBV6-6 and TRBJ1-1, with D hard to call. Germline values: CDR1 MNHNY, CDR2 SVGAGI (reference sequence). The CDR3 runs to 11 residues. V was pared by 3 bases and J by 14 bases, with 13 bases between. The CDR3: CASSYWEDRFF. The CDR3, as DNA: TGTGCCAGCAGTTATTGGGAGGATCGCTTCTTT.

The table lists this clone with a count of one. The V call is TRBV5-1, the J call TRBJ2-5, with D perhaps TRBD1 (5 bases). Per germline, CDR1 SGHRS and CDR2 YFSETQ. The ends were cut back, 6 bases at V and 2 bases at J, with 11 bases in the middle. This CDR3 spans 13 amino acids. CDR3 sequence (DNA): TGCGCCAGCAAAAAGGGGCTACAAGAGACCCAGTACTTC. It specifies CASKKGLQETQYF.

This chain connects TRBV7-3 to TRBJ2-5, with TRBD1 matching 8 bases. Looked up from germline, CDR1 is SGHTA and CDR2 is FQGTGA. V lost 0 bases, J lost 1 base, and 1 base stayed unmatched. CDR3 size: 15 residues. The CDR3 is CASSLTGTGQETQYF. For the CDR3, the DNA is TGTGCCAGCAGCTTAACGGGGACAGGCCAAGAGACCCAGTACTTC.

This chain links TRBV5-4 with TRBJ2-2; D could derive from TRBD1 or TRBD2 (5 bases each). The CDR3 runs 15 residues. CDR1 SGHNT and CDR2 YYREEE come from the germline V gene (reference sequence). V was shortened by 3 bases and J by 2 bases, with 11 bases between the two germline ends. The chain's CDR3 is CASSWDAVNTGELFF. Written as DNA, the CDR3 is TGTGCCAGCAGCTGGGACGCAGTCAACACCGGGGAGCTGTTTTTT.

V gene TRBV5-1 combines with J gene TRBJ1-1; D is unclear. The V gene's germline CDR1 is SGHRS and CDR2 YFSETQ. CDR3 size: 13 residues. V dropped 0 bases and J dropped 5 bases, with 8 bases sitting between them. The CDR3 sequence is CASSLVPETEAFF. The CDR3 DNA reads TGCGCCAGCAGCTTGGTTCCGGAAACTGAAGCTTTCTTT.

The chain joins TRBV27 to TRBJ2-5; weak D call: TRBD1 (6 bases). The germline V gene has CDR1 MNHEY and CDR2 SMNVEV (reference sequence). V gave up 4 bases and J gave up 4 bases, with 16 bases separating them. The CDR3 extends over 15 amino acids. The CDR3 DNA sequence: TGTGCCAGCAGTTCCCCAGGGGTCGCGAGAGAGACCCAGTACTTC. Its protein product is CASSSPGVARETQYF.

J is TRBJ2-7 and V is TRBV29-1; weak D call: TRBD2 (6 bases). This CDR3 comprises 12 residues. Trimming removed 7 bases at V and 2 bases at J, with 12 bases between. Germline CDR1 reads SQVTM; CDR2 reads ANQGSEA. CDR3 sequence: CSAFGGAYEQYF. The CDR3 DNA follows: TGCAGCGCCTTCGGCGGGGCCTACGAGCAGTACTTC.